Below, 11 T cell receptor beta chains from the same sample are listed, as sequenced in a study of cytomegalovirus exposure and HLA in healthy donors. The PCR made use of 60 Vbeta and 13 Jbeta primers. Profiled with immunoSEQ multiplex PCR; TCRdb holds only in-frame clones, not every one. The data show about 180,000 clones, more than 75% seen once. The sequenced sample was PBMCs. The source is a woman in her twenties or thirties in good health and CMV-seropositive.

The chain uses TRBV2 and TRBJ2-7; 7 bases match TRBD1. Looked up from germline, CDR1 is SNHLY and CDR2 is FYNNEI. V was pared by 5 bases and J by 2 bases, with 9 bases of the junction left unmatched. This CDR3 has 15 amino acids. CDR3 in DNA: TGTGCCAGCAGTCGGGGACAGATTTACCCCTACGAGCAGTACTTC. Amino acid sequence: CASSRGQIYPYEQYF. Together with reference TRBV2 and TRBJ2-7, the CDR3 gives the full variable domain: EPEVTQTPSHQVTQMGQEVILRCVPISNHLYFYWYRQILGQKVEFLVSFYNNEISEKSEIFDDQFSVERPDGSNFTLKIRSTKLEDSAMYFCASSRGQIYPYEQYFGPGTRLTVT.

In its sample, this clone was seen a few times. The V and J genes are TRBV4-2 and TRBJ2-3; D perhaps matches TRBD1 (6 bases). Per germline, CDR1 LGHNA and CDR2 YNFKEQ. The CDR3 is 18 amino acids. Trimming removed 0 bases at V and 1 base at J, with 17 bases between. The CDR3 is CASSQETIYGQRTDTQYF. In DNA, the CDR3 is TGTGCCAGCAGCCAAGAGACGATATACGGACAGCGCACAGATACGCAGTATTTT.

This clone appeared once. This rearrangement joins TRBV4-2 to TRBJ1-2; D is perhaps TRBD1 (5 bases). This CDR3 comprises 15 residues. Germline assignment: CDR1 LGHNA and CDR2 YNFKEQ. Trimming pared 4 bases from V and 8 bases from J, leaving 20 bases between. DNA for the CDR3: TGTGCCAGCAGCCCCCCCCGGGGGGGGAGGGAGGGCTACACCTTC. The encoded protein is CASSPPRGGREGYTF.

This chain uses TRBV19 with TRBJ1-2, with D perhaps matching TRBD1 (6 bases). Germline assignment: CDR1 LNHDA and CDR2 SQIVND (reference sequence). Trimming removed 9 bases at V and 6 bases at J, with 20 bases between. The length of the CDR3 is 14 residues. The CDR3 bases are TGTGCCAGCAGCCGGACGGGGGGCCCGGATGGCTACACCTTC. Its protein product is CASSRTGGPDGYTF. The variable domain in full, completed from reference TRBV19 and TRBJ1-2, reads DGGITQSPKYLFRKEGQNVTLSCEQNLNHDAMYWYRQDPGQGLRLIYYSQIVNDFQKGDIAEGYSVSREKKESFPLTVTSAQKNPTAFYLCASSRTGGPDGYTFGSGTRLTVV.

The V call is TRBV12-5, the J call TRBJ2-2; TRBD2 matches 8 bases. The CDR3 runs to 13 residues. V was clipped by 3 bases and J by 6 bases; unmatched bases: 0. CDR1 and CDR2 (germline): LGHNT, FRNRAP. The CDR3 nucleotides read TGTGCTAGTGGTTTCGGGGGGGCCGGGGAGCTGTTTTTT. It is translated as CASGFGGAGELFF.

The rearrangement uses TRBV7-2 and TRBJ2-5; 12 bases fit TRBD2. The junction had 9 bases not matched to a gene; V was cut back by 5 bases and J by 11 bases. CDR3 length: 14 residues. Germline V CDR1 and CDR2: SGHTA, FQGNSA. The CDR3 DNA follows: TGTGCCAGCAGCAAACCCGGACTAGCGGGGTTGCAGTACTTC. Its protein is CASSKPGLAGLQYF.

The CDR3 loop is CASSSPPGRGPNGYTF. For the CDR3, the DNA is TGTGCCAGCAGCTCGCCTCCCGGCAGGGGGCCGAATGGCTACACCTTC. The V gene is TRBV7-2, the J gene TRBJ1-2, with TRBD1 matching over 8 bases. Germline V gene data show CDR1 as SGHTA and CDR2 as FQGNSA. J gave up 6 bases and V 4 bases, and 13 bases lay outside the gene matches. The CDR3 extends over 16 amino acids.

The CDR3 DNA follows: TGCGCCAGCAGCCAAGATCGAGACAGGGGACCGAACACTGAAGCTTTCTTT. It specifies CASSQDRDRGPNTEAFF. V and J are TRBV4-3 and TRBJ1-1, with 8 bases aligning to TRBD1. The CDR3 runs 17 residues. V gave up 0 bases and J gave up 1 base; unmatched junction bases: 7. Germline V gives CDR1 LGHNA, CDR2 YSLEER.

This clone has only a few counts. The chain is built from TRBV6-5 and TRBJ1-5, with TRBD1 matching 7 bases. The V and J ends lost 5 bases and 4 bases, in that order; junction bases with no gene match: 8. The V gene's germline CDR1 is MNHEY and CDR2 SVGAGI. The CDR3 sequence is 15 residues long. The CDR3 loop is CASSQQGLRNQPQHF. CDR3 bases: TGTGCCAGCAGTCAACAGGGGTTAAGGAATCAGCCCCAGCATTTT.

The rearrangement links TRBV5-5 to TRBJ2-7, with TRBD2 identical over 9 bases. This CDR3 spans 15 amino acids. Trimming removed 0 bases from V and 1 base from J; junction bases left unmatched: 2. CDR1 is SGHKS, CDR2 YYEKEE, per germline (reference sequence). Here the CDR3 DNA reads TGTGCCAGCAGCTTGGGACTAGCGGAATCCTACGAGCAGTACTTC. Encoded protein: CASSLGLAESYEQYF.

The V gene is TRBV5-1, the J gene TRBJ2-7, with D possibly matching TRBD1 (5 bases). Trimming pared 5 bases from V and 6 bases from J, leaving 15 bases between. CDR3 length: 13 residues. The germline V gene has CDR1 SGHRS and CDR2 YFSETQ. CDR3 nucleotides: TGCGCCAGCAGGACGGACAATTTAGGCGAGCAGTACTTC. Its protein product is CASRTDNLGEQYF.